These 24 T cell receptor beta chains share one sample of origin, sequenced in a study of patients and donors after allogeneic stem cell transplantation (dated by TCRdb to about 2020). The method behind the library was RT-PCR. The run used a NextSeq 550. The raw public reads went through TCRdb reprocessing: fastp at Q25, MiXCR clone calling, in-frame beta chains kept. Every entry covers one CDR3 protein and lists the most common genes and DNA from its rows. The sample contains 200,000 to 250,000 distinct CDR3 sequences, around an eighth of them found a single time. Under 14% of the sample is taken by the ten largest. The source material was blood, either unsorted or a sorted T cell fraction (not recorded which). These TCRs come from a human donor who was either an allogeneic HSCT recipient or a stem cell or donor lymphocyte infusion donor (not recorded which). It is not recorded whose cells these are; they may come from a transplant donor.

The chain has TRBV6-5 and TRBJ1-2; D is ambiguous. Trimming cost V 6 bases and J 4 bases, with 18 bases left between them. The CDR3 totals 15 residues. Germline lookup yields CDR1 MNHEY and CDR2 SVGAGI. This chain's CDR3 is CASRYDPAQTYGYTF. In DNA form, the CDR3 reads TGTGCCAGCAGGTACGACCCGGCACAGACCTATGGCTACACCTTC.

This clonotype was counted at least ten times. The V gene is TRBV20-1, the J gene TRBJ2-4; 11 positions match TRBD1. CDR3 size: 15 residues. From germline, CDR1 is DFQATT and CDR2 SNEGSKA (reference sequence). After removal of 1 base from V and 4 bases from J, the junction contained 3 bases not matched to a gene. The CDR3 coding sequence is TGCAGTGCTAGAGCCGGGACAGGGGGTAAAAACATTCAGTACTTC. It specifies CSARAGTGGKNIQYF.

In its sample, this clonotype was seen many times. V is TRBV29-1 and J is TRBJ1-1; D is uncertain. The CDR3 has 13 residues. Trimming took 7 bases from V and 2 from J, leaving 14 bases between them. CDR1 is SQVTM, CDR2 ANQGSEA, per germline. DNA for the CDR3: TGCAGCGCTTCGGACGGATTAAACACTGAAGCTTTCTTT. This gives the protein CSASDGLNTEAFF.

This clonotype was seen repeatedly, ten times or more. The chain is built from TRBV7-6 and TRBJ1-5; D perhaps matches TRBD1 (6 bases). The CDR3 is 15 amino acids. V gave up 5 bases and J gave up 5 bases, with 16 bases separating them. The germline gives CDR1 SGHVS, CDR2 FNYEAQ. CDR3 sequence: CASSPGPGGHQPQHF. DNA for the CDR3: TGTGCCAGCAGCCCGGGACCGGGGGGGCATCAGCCCCAGCATTTT.

This chain links TRBV4-1 with TRBJ2-1; 7 bases align to TRBD1. This CDR3 comprises 17 residues. Germline-derived CDR1 and CDR2 are MGHRA and YSYEKL. V gave up 0 bases and J gave up 1 base; unmatched junction bases: 6. Here the CDR3 reads CASSQDLPQGSYNEQFF. The CDR3 DNA follows: TGCGCCAGCAGCCAAGATCTCCCACAGGGGTCCTACAATGAGCAGTTCTTC.

V and J are TRBV5-1 and TRBJ1-1, with D possibly being TRBD1 (5 bases). This CDR3 spans 16 amino acids. CDR1 and CDR2 from the germline V gene are SGHRS and YFSETQ. V was cut by 4 bases and J by 2 bases, with 18 bases left in between. The CDR3 region is CASSGEPGRSNTEAFF. The DNA of the CDR3 is TGCGCCAGCAGCGGAGAACCGGGACGAAGCAACACTGAAGCTTTCTTT.

The rearrangement links TRBV5-4 to TRBJ2-5; 11 bases map to TRBD1. The CDR3 totals 16 residues. V gave up 3 bases and J gave up 3 bases; unmatched junction bases: 7. Germline values: CDR1 SGHNT, CDR2 YYREEE (reference sequence). CDR3 in DNA: TGTGCCAGCAGCTCCCGGGACAGGGGGGGGAAAGAGACCCAGTACTTC. Its protein product is CASSSRDRGGKETQYF.

The chain uses TRBV7-2 and TRBJ1-1; tentative D call: TRBD1 (6 bases). The CDR3 has 13 residues. The V end was cut by 7 bases, the J end by 5 bases, with 14 bases between. The V gene's germline CDR1 is SGHTA and CDR2 FQGNSA. The CDR3 spells CASTGARGTEAFF. CDR3 bases: TGTGCCAGCACCGGGGCAAGGGGGACTGAAGCTTTCTTT.

J is TRBJ1-2 and V is TRBV6-5; D may be TRBD1 (5 bases). Germline values: CDR1 MNHEY, CDR2 SVGAGI. V gave up 0 bases and J gave up 4 bases, with 12 bases separating them. The CDR3 length is 15 residues. CDR3 region: CASSYSSGGGYGYTF. In DNA, the CDR3 is TGTGCCAGCAGTTACTCGAGCGGGGGGGGCTATGGCTACACCTTC.

The chain carries TRBV11-2 and TRBJ2-1; D ambiguous. The CDR3 is made up of 18 amino acids. The germline gives CDR1 SGHAT, CDR2 FQNNGV. Trimming took off 4 bases at V and 4 bases at J, with 23 bases between the two ends. CDR3 protein: CASSSLLAAFTGYNEQFF. DNA of the CDR3: TGTGCCAGCAGCTCCCTTTTGGCGGCCTTTACTGGATACAATGAGCAGTTCTTC.

This clonotype was counted between two and nine times. The chain carries TRBV7-9 and TRBJ1-2; no firm D call. Between the trimmed V and J ends, which lost 5 bases and 3 bases, there was a span of 13 bases. The CDR3 length is 14 residues. CDR1 is SEHNR and CDR2 is FQNEAQ in the germline V gene (reference sequence). CDR3 nucleotides: TGTGCCAGCAGCGCAGCGGCGCCGGACTATGGCTACACCTTC. Protein product: CASSAAAPDYGYTF. Drawing the rest from reference TRBV7-9 and TRBJ1-2, the complete variable domain is DTGVSQNPRHKITKRGQNVTFRCDPISEHNRLYWYRQTLGQGPEFLTYFQNEAQLEKSRLLSDRFSAERPKGSFSTLEIQRTEQGDSAMYLCASSAAAPDYGYTFGSGTRLTVV.

This clonotype has more than one count but fewer than ten. The chain links TRBV5-1 to TRBJ1-6; TRBD1 matches 7 bases. The junction had 7 bases not matched to a gene; V was cut back by 0 bases and J by 7 bases. Germline CDR1 SGHRS, CDR2 YFSETQ. This CDR3 is built from 16 residues. This chain's CDR3 is CASSLVGQKSNSPLHF. DNA for the CDR3: TGCGCCAGCAGCTTGGTGGGACAGAAGTCGAATTCACCCCTCCACTTT. Looking up the rest from reference TRBV5-1 and TRBJ1-6 gives the full variable domain: KAGVTQTPRYLIKTRGQQVTLSCSPISGHRSVSWYQQTPGQGLQFLFEYFSETQRNKGNFPGRFSGRQFSNSRSEMNVSTLELGDSALYLCASSLVGQKSNSPLHFGNGTRLTVT.

CDR3 residues: CASSSSLGVGLDGYTF. Written as DNA, the CDR3 is TGCGCCAGCAGCTCATCCCTGGGGGTAGGATTGGATGGCTACACCTTC. The chain is built from TRBV5-1 and TRBJ1-2; a possible D gene is TRBD1 (5 bases). The CDR3 covers 16 residues. The germline V and J ends were trimmed by 3 bases and 6 bases, with 21 bases remaining between them. Looked up from germline, CDR1 is SGHRS and CDR2 is YFSETQ. Full variable domain (outside the CDR3, taken from reference TRBV5-1 and TRBJ1-2): KAGVTQTPRYLIKTRGQQVTLSCSPISGHRSVSWYQQTPGQGLQFLFEYFSETQRNKGNFPGRFSGRQFSNSRSEMNVSTLELGDSALYLCASSSSLGVGLDGYTFGSGTRLTVV.

The genes are TRBV2 and TRBJ2-2, with 7 bases matching TRBD1. This CDR3 is 14 amino acids long. The J segment lost 9 bases and the V segment lost 7 bases, leaving 11 bases of the junction unmatched. Per germline, CDR1 SNHLY and CDR2 FYNNEI. The CDR3 reads CASKGTVSIRELFF. The CDR3 DNA follows: TGTGCCAGCAAAGGGACAGTTTCTATAAGGGAGCTGTTTTTT.

J is TRBJ2-5 and V is TRBV6-5; 7 bases are shared with TRBD1. This CDR3 is built from 14 residues. V shed 2 bases, J shed 2 bases, and the junction held 2 bases outside the gene matches. Germline V gene sequence: CDR1 MNHEY, CDR2 SVGAGI. The CDR3 DNA follows: TGTGCCAGCAGTTACCCGGGACAGCAAGAGACCCAGTACTTC. Amino acid sequence: CASSYPGQQETQYF.

The CDR3 nucleotides read TGTGCCAGCTCACCACCAGGACTACTTAATGAAAAACTGTTTTTT. Encoded protein: CASSPPGLLNEKLFF. The chain employs TRBV18 and TRBJ1-4; no firm D call. The CDR3 totals 15 residues. In germline, CDR1 is KGHSH, CDR2 LQKENI. The V end lost 0 bases, the J end lost 4 bases, and 9 bases lay between the germline ends.

In its sample, this clonotype was seen a few times. The V call is TRBV7-8, the J call TRBJ1-2; D unclear. Per the germline V gene, CDR1 is SGHVS and CDR2 is FQNEAQ. V lost 3 bases, J lost 8 bases, and 19 bases lay in between. This CDR3 is built from 15 residues. This CDR3 is CASSFRSMNGPGYTF. The CDR3 region has the DNA TGTGCCAGCAGCTTCCGGTCCATGAACGGGCCCGGCTACACCTTC.

This clonotype showed up just a few times. The CDR3 DNA reads TGTGCCAGCAGTGTGCCGGGACACAATGAGCAGTTCTTC. Encoded protein: CASSVPGHNEQFF. The genes are TRBV12-3 or TRBV12-4 and TRBJ2-1; D is tentatively TRBD1 or TRBD2 (5 bases each). The CDR3 consists of 13 residues. The germline V and J ends were trimmed by 5 bases and 5 bases, with 10 bases remaining between them.

The V gene is TRBV5-1, the J gene TRBJ2-2; 7 bases map to TRBD1. Germline lookup yields CDR1 SGHRS and CDR2 YFSETQ. V lost 6 bases and J lost 5; bases outside the gene matches: 10. This CDR3 comprises 15 residues. CDR3 protein: CASTGQPHGTGELFF. The CDR3 bases are TGCGCCAGCACGGGACAGCCCCACGGAACCGGGGAGCTGTTTTTT. Full variable domain (outside the CDR3, taken from reference TRBV5-1 and TRBJ2-2): KAGVTQTPRYLIKTRGQQVTLSCSPISGHRSVSWYQQTPGQGLQFLFEYFSETQRNKGNFPGRFSGRQFSNSRSEMNVSTLELGDSALYLCASTGQPHGTGELFFGEGSRLTVL.

This clonotype has a handful of counts. This chain links TRBV20-1 with TRBJ2-7; a possible D gene is TRBD2 (5 bases). Germline V lookup: CDR1 DFQATT, CDR2 SNEGSKA (reference sequence). The CDR3 runs to 13 residues. V dropped 1 base and J dropped 5 bases, with 12 bases sitting between them. The CDR3 loop is CSARVPSSDEQYF. The CDR3 nucleotides are TGCAGTGCTAGAGTTCCTAGCAGCGACGAGCAGTACTTC.

This clonotype was seen ten or more times. The rearrangement links TRBV7-2 to TRBJ2-7; TRBD1 or TRBD2 may be the D gene (5 bases each). The CDR3 consists of 14 residues. The V gene lost 3 bases and the J gene lost 2 bases, with 11 bases spanning the gap. Germline CDR1 reads SGHTA; CDR2 reads FQGNSA. The CDR3 loop is CASSFGGVTYEQYF. DNA for the CDR3: TGTGCCAGCAGCTTTGGGGGTGTCACCTACGAGCAGTACTTC.

The chain recombines TRBV6-1 with TRBJ2-1; D not certain. Germline values: CDR1 MNHNS, CDR2 SASEGT. The CDR3 contains 14 residues. The V gene lost 0 bases and the J gene lost 10 bases, with 13 bases spanning the gap. CDR3 coding DNA: TGTGCCAGCAGTGAAGCGTGGTCGGCAGAGGAGCAGTTCTTC. Encoded protein: CASSEAWSAEEQFF.

The chain combines TRBV14 with TRBJ1-1, with no clear D. CDR3 length equals 13 residues. V was shortened by 0 bases and J by 5 bases, with 7 bases between the two germline ends. The germline CDR1 and CDR2 sequences are SGHDN and FVKESK. This CDR3 reads CASSQDKWTEAFF. Here the CDR3 DNA reads TGTGCCAGCAGCCAAGATAAATGGACTGAAGCTTTCTTT.

This clonotype was recorded many times. The chain carries TRBV5-1 and TRBJ2-1; 11 nucleotides match TRBD2. The CDR3 has 15 residues. Losses at the gene ends were 1 base for V and 8 bases for J; bases not matched to a gene: 5. Germline V gene data show CDR1 as SGHRS and CDR2 as YFSETQ. CDR3 residues: CASSLTSGSSHEQFF. The CDR3 DNA reads TGCGCCAGCAGCTTGACTAGCGGGAGTTCCCATGAGCAGTTCTTC.